Included here is one T cell receptor beta chain sequence, with context. Antigen unknown. Produced via immunoSEQ multiplex PCR; TCRdb's table is partial and in-frame only. The sample contains 100,000 to 130,000 clones, roughly 95% of which appear only once. These donors were members of the approximately 120-subject validation cohort, a group separate from the roughly 670-subject first cohort. These data originate in a study of cytomegalovirus exposure and HLA in healthy donors. Across the whole study: Later, an analysis reported that the 130 or so validation repertoires had used the same platform as the 500 to 750 first-cohort repertoires. Overall study findings and caveats: Most TCRs appeared rarely, but some public TCRs recurred in many donors. The investigators catalogued 160 or so TCR beta chains as cytomegalovirus-associated.

The junction had 5 bases not matched to a gene; V was cut back by 8 bases and J by 4 bases. Germline V gene data show CDR1 as MNHNY and CDR2 as SVGAGI (reference sequence). The CDR3 is 13 residues long. The sequencing input was PBMCs. J is TRBJ1-1 and V is TRBV6-6; 9 bases fit TRBD1. The source is a woman aged 18-35 years in good health and CMV-seronegative. The CDR3 here is CASRQGVPTEAFF. Here the CDR3 DNA reads TGTGCCAGCCGACAGGGGGTACCCACTGAAGCTTTCTTT.